The following is a T cell receptor beta chain sequence with its context. Its antigen is unidentified. The read terminates 3 residues ahead of where the CDR3 ends, so the germline J gene completes it. Prevalent HPV16 infections were excluded; only incident single HPV16 infections included. The data originate from a study of T cells in women clearing cervical HPV infection. On the study more broadly: Controls were women whose single incident HPV16 infection cleared within 12 months without precancer or cancer.

Study outcomes and limitations: CIN3+ cases had significantly higher TCR repertoire richness than controls, but evenness did not differ.

The CDR3 totals 14 residues. Germline assignment: CDR1 SNHLY and CDR2 FYNNEI. V was cut by 1 base and J by 1 base, with 8 bases left in between. Generated by immunoSEQ multiplex PCR, the TCRdb table keeps only in-frame clones and is missing some. Here the sample table reports 40,000 or so clones. The rearrangement links TRBV2 to TRBJ2-7; no clear D gene. The TCR originated in a woman between 18 and 69 years old with a cervical HPV16 infection that either progressed to CIN3+ or cleared (not recorded which). What was sequenced was blood buffy coat. CDR3 region: CASSEDYGSYEQYF. The part of the CDR3 DNA that was read is TGTGCCAGCAGTGAAGATTACGGGTCCTACGAG.